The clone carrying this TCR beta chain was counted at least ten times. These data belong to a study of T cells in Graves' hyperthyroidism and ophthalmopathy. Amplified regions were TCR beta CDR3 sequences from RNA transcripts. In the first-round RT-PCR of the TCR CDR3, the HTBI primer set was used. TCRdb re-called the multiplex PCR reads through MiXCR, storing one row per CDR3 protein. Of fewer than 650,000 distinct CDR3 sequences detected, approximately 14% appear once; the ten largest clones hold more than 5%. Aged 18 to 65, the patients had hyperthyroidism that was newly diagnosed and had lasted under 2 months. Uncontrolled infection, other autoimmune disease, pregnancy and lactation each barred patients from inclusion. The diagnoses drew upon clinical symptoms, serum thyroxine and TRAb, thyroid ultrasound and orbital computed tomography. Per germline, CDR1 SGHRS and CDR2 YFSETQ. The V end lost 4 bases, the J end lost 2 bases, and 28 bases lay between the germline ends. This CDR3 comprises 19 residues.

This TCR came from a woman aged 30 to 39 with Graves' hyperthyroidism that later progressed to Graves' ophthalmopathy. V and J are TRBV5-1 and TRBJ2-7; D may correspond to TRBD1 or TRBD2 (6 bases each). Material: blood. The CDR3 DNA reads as TGCGCCAGCAGCCTTGCCCTAACGGGGGCGAGCGTGAGTACCTACGAGCAGTACTTC. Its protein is CASSLALTGASVSTYEQYF.